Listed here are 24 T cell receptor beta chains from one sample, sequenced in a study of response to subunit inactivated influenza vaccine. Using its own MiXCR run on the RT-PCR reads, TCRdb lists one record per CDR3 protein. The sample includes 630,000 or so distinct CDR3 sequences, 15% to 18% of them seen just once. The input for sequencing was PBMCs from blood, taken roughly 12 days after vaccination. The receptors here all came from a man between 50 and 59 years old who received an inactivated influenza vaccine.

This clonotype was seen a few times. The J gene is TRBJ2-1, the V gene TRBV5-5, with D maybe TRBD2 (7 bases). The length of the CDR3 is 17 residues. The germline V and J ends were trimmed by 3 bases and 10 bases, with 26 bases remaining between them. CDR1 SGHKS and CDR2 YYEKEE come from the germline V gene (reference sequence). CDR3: CASSSKGGGAGAFEQFF. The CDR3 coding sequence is TGTGCCAGCAGCTCGAAAGGCGGGGGCGCGGGAGCTTTCGAGCAGTTCTTC.

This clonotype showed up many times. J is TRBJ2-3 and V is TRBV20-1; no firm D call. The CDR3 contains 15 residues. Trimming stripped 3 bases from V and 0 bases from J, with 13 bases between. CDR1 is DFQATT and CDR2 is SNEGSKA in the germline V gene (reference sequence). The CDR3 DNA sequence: TGCAGTGCTAGCGGGCATCCCGACAGCACAGATACGCAGTATTTT. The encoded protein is CSASGHPDSTDTQYF.

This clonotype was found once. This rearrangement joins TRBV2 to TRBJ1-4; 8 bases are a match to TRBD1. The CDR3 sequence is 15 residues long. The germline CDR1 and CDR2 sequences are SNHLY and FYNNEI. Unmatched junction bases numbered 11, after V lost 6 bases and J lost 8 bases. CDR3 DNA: TGTGCCAGCAGGACCCGGACAGGGTGGGTCGAAAAACTGTTTTTT. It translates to CASRTRTGWVEKLFF. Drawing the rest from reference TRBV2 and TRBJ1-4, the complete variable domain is EPEVTQTPSHQVTQMGQEVILRCVPISNHLYFYWYRQILGQKVEFLVSFYNNEISEKSEIFDDQFSVERPDGSNFTLKIRSTKLEDSAMYFCASRTRTGWVEKLFFGSGTQLSVL.

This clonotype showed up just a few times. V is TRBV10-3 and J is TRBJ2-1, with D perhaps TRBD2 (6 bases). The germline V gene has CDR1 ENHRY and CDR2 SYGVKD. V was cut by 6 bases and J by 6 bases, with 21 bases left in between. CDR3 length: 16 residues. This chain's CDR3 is CAISPTGRETLNEQFF. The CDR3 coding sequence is TGTGCCATCAGCCCAACCGGCCGGGAGACCCTCAATGAGCAGTTCTTC.

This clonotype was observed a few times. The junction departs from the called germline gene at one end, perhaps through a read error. The CDR3: CASSMYGTAGDHPQHF. The CDR3 DNA reads TGTGCCAGCAGCATGTACGGGACGGCTGGGGATCATCCCCAGCATTTT. This chain links TRBV7-2 with TRBJ1-5, with TRBD1 as a possible D gene (5 bases). This CDR3 contains 16 residues. Germline V lookup: CDR1 SGHTA, CDR2 FQGNSA.

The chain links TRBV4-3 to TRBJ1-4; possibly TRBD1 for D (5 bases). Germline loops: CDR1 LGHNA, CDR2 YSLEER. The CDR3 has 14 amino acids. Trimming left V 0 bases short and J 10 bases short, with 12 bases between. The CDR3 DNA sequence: TGCGCCAGCAGCCAAGATCAGGGTTTCGGAAAACTGTTTTTT. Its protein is CASSQDQGFGKLFF.

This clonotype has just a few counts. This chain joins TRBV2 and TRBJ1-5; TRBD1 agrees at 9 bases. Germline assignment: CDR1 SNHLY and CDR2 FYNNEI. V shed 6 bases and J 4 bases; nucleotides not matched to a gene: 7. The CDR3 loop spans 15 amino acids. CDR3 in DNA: TGTGCCAGCAGAACCGGGACAGGGAAGAATCAGCCCCAGCATTTT. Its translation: CASRTGTGKNQPQHF.

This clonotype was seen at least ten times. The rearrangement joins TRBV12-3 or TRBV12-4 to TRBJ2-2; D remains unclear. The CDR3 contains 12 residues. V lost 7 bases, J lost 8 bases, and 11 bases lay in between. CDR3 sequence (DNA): TGTGCCAGCACCCCTTCGTCGGGGGAGCTGTTTTTT. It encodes CASTPSSGELFF.

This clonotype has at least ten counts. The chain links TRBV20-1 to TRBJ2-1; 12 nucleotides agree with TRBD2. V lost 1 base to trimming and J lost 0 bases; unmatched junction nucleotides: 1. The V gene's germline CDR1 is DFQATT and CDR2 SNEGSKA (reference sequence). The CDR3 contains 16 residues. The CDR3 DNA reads TGCAGTGCTAGAGGGACTAGCGGGGTCTCCTACAATGAGCAGTTCTTC. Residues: CSARGTSGVSYNEQFF.

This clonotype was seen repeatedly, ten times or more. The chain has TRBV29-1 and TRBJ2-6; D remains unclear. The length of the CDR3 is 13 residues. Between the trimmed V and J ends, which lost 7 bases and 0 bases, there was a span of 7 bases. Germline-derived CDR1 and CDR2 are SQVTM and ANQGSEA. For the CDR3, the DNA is TGCAGCGCCCAAGCCTCTGGGGCCAACGTCCTGACTTTC. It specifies CSAQASGANVLTF. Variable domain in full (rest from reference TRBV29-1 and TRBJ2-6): SAVISQKPSRDICQRGTSLTIQCQVDSQVTMMFWYRQQPGQSLTLIATANQGSEATYESGFVIDKFPISRPNLTFSTLTVSNMSPEDSSIYLCSAQASGANVLTFGAGSRLTVL.

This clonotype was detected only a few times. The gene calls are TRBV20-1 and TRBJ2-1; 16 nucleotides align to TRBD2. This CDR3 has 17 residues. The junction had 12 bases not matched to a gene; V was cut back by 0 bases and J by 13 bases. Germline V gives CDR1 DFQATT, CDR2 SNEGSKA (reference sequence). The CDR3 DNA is TGCAGTGCTAGAGAATTTATGGGACTAGCGGGGGGGCTTTTTCAGTTCTTC. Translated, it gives CSAREFMGLAGGLFQFF.

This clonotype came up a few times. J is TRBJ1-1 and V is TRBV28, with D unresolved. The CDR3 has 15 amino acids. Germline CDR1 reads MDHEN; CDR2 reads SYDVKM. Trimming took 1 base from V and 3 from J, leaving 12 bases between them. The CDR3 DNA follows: TGTGCCAGCAGTTTATCACCCCGGCGCGACACTGAAGCTTTCTTT. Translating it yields CASSLSPRRDTEAFF.

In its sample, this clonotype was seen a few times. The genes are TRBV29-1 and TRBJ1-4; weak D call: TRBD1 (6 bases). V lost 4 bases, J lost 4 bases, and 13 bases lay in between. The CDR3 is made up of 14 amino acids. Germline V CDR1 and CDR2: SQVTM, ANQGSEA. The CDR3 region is CSVVVGAGNEKLFF. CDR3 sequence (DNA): TGCAGCGTTGTCGTGGGGGCTGGTAATGAAAAACTGTTTTTT.

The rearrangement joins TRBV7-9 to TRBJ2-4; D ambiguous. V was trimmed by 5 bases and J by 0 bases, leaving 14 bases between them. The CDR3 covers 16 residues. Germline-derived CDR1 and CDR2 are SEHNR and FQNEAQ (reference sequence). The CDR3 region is CASSLQGNVAKNIQYF. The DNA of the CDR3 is TGTGCCAGCAGCCTACAAGGGAACGTAGCCAAAAACATTCAGTACTTC.

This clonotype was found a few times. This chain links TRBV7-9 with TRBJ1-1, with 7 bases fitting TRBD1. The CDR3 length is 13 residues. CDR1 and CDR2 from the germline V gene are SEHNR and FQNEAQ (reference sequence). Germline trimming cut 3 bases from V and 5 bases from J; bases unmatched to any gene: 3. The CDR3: CASSFRGKTEAFF. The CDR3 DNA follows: TGTGCCAGCAGCTTCAGGGGGAAAACTGAAGCTTTCTTT.

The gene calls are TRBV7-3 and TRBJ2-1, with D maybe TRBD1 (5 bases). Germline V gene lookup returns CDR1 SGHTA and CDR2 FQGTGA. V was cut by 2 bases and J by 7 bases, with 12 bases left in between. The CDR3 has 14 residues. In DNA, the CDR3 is TGTGCCAGCAGCTTAGCACCACAGGAAAATGAGCAGTTCTTC. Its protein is CASSLAPQENEQFF.

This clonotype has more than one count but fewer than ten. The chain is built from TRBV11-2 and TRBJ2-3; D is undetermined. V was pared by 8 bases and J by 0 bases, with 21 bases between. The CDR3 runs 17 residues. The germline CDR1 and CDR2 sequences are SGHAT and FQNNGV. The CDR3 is CASAVRGTELSTDTQYF. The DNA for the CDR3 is TGTGCCAGCGCCGTGCGAGGAACTGAACTTAGCACAGATACGCAGTATTTT.

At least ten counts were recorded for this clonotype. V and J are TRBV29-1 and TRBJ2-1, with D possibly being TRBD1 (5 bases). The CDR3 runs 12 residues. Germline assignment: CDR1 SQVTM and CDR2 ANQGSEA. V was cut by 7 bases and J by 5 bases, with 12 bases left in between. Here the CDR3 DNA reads TGCAGCGCCTTGGGGCCCAACAATGAGCAGTTCTTC. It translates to CSALGPNNEQFF.

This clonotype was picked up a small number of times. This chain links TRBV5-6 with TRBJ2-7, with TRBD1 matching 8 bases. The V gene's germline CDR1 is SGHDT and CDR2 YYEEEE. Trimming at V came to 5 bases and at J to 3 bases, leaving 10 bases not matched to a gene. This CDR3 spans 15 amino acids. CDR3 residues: CASREGQAGIYEQYF. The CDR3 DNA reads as TGTGCCAGCAGAGAGGGACAGGCAGGGATCTACGAGCAGTACTTC.

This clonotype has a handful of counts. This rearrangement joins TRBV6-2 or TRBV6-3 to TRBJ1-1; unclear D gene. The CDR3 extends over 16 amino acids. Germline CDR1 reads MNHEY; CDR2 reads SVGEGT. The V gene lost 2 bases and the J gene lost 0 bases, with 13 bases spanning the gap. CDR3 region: CASSYESGRLNTEAFF. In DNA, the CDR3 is TGTGCCAGCAGTTACGAGAGCGGACGCCTGAACACTGAAGCTTTCTTT.

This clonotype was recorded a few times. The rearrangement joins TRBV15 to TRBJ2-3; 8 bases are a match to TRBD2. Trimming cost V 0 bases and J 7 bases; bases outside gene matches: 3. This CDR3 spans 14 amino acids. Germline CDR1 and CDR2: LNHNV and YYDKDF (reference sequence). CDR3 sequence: CATSRESGGYTQYF. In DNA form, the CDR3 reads TGTGCCACCAGCAGAGAGAGCGGGGGTTATACGCAGTATTTT. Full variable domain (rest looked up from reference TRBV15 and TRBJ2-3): DAMVIQNPRYQVTQFGKPVTLSCSQTLNHNVMYWYQQKSSQAPKLLFHYYDKDFNNEADTPDNFQSRRPNTSFCFLDIRSPGLGDTAMYLCATSRESGGYTQYFGPGTRLTVL.

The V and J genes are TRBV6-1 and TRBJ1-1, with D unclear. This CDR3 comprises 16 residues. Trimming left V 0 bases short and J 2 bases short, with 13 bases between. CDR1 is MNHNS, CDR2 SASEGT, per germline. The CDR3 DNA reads TGTGCCAGCAGTGAAGCGGTGGTCGGATCTAACACTGAAGCTTTCTTT. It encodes CASSEAVVGSNTEAFF.

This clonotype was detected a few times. The CDR3 sequence is CASSPGSVIKNIQYF. Written as DNA, the CDR3 is TGTGCCAGCAGCCCGGGTAGCGTCATCAAAAACATTCAGTACTTC. The chain links TRBV7-9 to TRBJ2-4, with D perhaps TRBD2 (5 bases). V was pared by 5 bases and J by 3 bases, with 14 bases between. Germline CDR1 is SEHNR and CDR2 is FQNEAQ (reference sequence). CDR3 length: 15 amino acids.

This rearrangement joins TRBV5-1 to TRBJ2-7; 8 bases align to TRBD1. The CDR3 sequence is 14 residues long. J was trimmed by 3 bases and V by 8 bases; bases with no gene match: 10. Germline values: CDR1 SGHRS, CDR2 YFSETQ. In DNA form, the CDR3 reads TGCGCCAGTACCGGACAGGGATTAAGCTACGAGCAGTACTTC. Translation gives CASTGQGLSYEQYF.